The next 22 T cell receptor beta chains were all read from a single sample in a study of T cell repertoires in cytomegalovirus infection. TCRdb analysed the reads with MiXCR anew, one entry per CDR3 protein. Of around 450,000 distinct CDR3 sequences detected, roughly 31% appear once; the ten largest clones hold roughly an eighth. Sequencing was done on a sample of PBMCs. The receptor source for this set is a human donor in good health (CMV status not recorded). Some clones in this sample may be carry-over from other donors' samples.

The table lists this clonotype with a few counts. The gene calls are TRBV6-6 and TRBJ1-2; tentatively, D is TRBD1 (6 bases). CDR1 is MNHNY, CDR2 SVGAGI, per germline (reference sequence). This CDR3 has 12 amino acids. V was trimmed by 7 bases and J by 5 bases, leaving 11 bases between them. DNA of the CDR3: TGTGCCAGCATACAGGGACTTTATGGCTACACCTTC. Translation: CASIQGLYGYTF.

The V gene is TRBV20-1, the J gene TRBJ2-1; D may correspond to TRBD1 or TRBD2 (6 bases each). The V end was cut by 6 bases, the J end by 1 base, with 13 bases between. The germline gives CDR1 DFQATT, CDR2 SNEGSKA (reference sequence). The CDR3 has 14 amino acids. The CDR3 sequence is CSAWGAPSYNEQFF. CDR3 sequence (DNA): TGCAGTGCGTGGGGGGCCCCTTCCTACAATGAGCAGTTCTTC.

This clonotype was counted only a few times. The chain joins TRBV6-2 or TRBV6-3 to TRBJ2-7; D call uncertain. V lost 0 bases and J lost 2, with 14 bases in between. Germline CDR1 and CDR2: MNHEY and SVGEGT. The CDR3 is 16 residues long. The DNA for the CDR3 is TGTGCCAGCAGTTACTCGAATTACACCCAGACCTACGAGCAGTACTTC. Protein: CASSYSNYTQTYEQYF.

This clonotype was counted once. This chain uses TRBV5-1 with TRBJ1-6; D unclear. Germline CDR1 reads SGHRS; CDR2 reads YFSETQ. V was clipped by 0 bases and J by 10 bases, with 17 bases between them. The CDR3 is 16 residues long. The CDR3 coding sequence is TGCGCCAGCAGCTTGGGTCAGAGTTGGGAGCACTCACCCCTCCACTTT. It yields the protein CASSLGQSWEHSPLHF.

A few counts support this clonotype. This chain uses TRBV20-1 with TRBJ2-5; a possible D gene is TRBD2 (6 bases). With 0 bases removed from V and 1 base from J, the gap between germline ends came to 18 bases. From germline, CDR1 is DFQATT and CDR2 SNEGSKA (reference sequence). This CDR3 is 17 amino acids long. CDR3 region: CSARDENRDWTQETQYF. Written as DNA, the CDR3 is TGCAGTGCTAGAGATGAAAACCGGGACTGGACCCAAGAGACCCAGTACTTC.

V and J are TRBV6-5 and TRBJ1-1; 7 nucleotides line up with TRBD1. V trimming: 2 bases; J trimming: 3 bases; junction bases outside the gene matches: 9. CDR1 and CDR2 from the germline V gene are MNHEY and SVGAGI. The length of the CDR3 is 16 residues. CDR3 region: CASSYPQQGWDTEAFF. CDR3 coding DNA: TGTGCCAGCAGTTACCCGCAACAGGGGTGGGACACTGAAGCTTTCTTT.

This clonotype showed up many times. V and J are TRBV19 and TRBJ2-2, with a tentative D call TRBD2 (6 bases). CDR3 length equals 14 residues. Trimming shortened V by 5 bases and J by 2 bases, and 9 bases separated the two germline ends. Germline loops: CDR1 LNHDA, CDR2 SQIVND (reference sequence). CDR3 residues: CASSWTTNTGELFF. CDR3 bases: TGTGCCAGTAGTTGGACTACTAACACCGGGGAGCTGTTTTTT.

This clonotype was seen once. The rearrangement uses TRBV3-1 and TRBJ2-1, with 8 nucleotides matching TRBD2. Germline CDR1 is LGHDT and CDR2 is YNNKEL (reference sequence). The CDR3 totals 17 residues. Losses at the gene ends were 1 base for V and 5 bases for J; bases not matched to a gene: 10. CDR3 amino acids: CASSQGGGSGPNNEQFF. Written as DNA, the CDR3 is TGTGCCAGCAGCCAAGGCGGGGGGAGCGGGCCCAACAATGAGCAGTTCTTC.

The chain links TRBV3-1 to TRBJ2-1, with D tentatively TRBD1 or TRBD2 (5 bases each). Trimming stripped 6 bases from V and 0 bases from J, with 18 bases between. Germline lookup yields CDR1 LGHDT and CDR2 YNNKEL (reference sequence). CDR3 size: 17 residues. The CDR3 nucleotides read TGTGCCAGCAGACATGGGACCGCCGTAAGCTCCTACAATGAGCAGTTCTTC. This translates into CASRHGTAVSSYNEQFF.

In its sample, this clonotype was seen many times. The chain recombines TRBV7-2 with TRBJ1-4, with a possible D match to TRBD1 (5 bases). From germline, CDR1 is SGHTA and CDR2 FQGNSA. V was pared by 1 base and J by 4 bases, with 13 bases between. This CDR3 is built from 16 residues. The CDR3 DNA sequence: TGTGCCAGCAGCTTAGTGGGGGAGGGGTTTAATGAAAAACTGTTTTTT. Its translation is CASSLVGEGFNEKLFF.

CDR3 loop: CASSSTDSTDTQYF. CDR3 bases: TGTGCCAGCAGTTCTACAGACAGCACAGATACGCAGTATTTT. The rearrangement links TRBV27 to TRBJ2-3; D is uncertain. The V end was cut by 4 bases, the J end by 0 bases, with 8 bases between. CDR1 and CDR2 (germline): MNHEY, SMNVEV (reference sequence). The CDR3 is made up of 14 amino acids.

This clonotype was seen repeatedly, ten times or more. J is TRBJ2-3 and V is TRBV23-1; 11 nucleotides align to TRBD2. TRBV23-1 is recorded as an ORF, its role being uncertain. The CDR3 is 15 amino acids. The trim removed 0 bases at V and 5 bases at J, leaving 1 base unmatched. The CDR3 DNA sequence: TGCGCCAGCAGTCAATCAACTAGCGGGGGAGATACGCAGTATTTT. Amino acids: CASSQSTSGGDTQYF.

This rearrangement joins TRBV6-6 to TRBJ1-1; D is undetermined. The CDR3 is made up of 12 amino acids. Germline V gene sequence: CDR1 MNHNY, CDR2 SVGAGI (reference sequence). The V and J ends lost 4 bases and 6 bases respectively, with 9 bases between them. Here the CDR3 reads CASSSVDAEAFF. DNA of the CDR3: TGTGCCAGCAGTTCCGTGGACGCTGAAGCTTTCTTT.

This rearrangement joins TRBV6-6 to TRBJ2-7; TRBD1 agrees at 12 bases. After removal of 5 bases from V and 6 bases from J, the junction contained 8 bases not matched to a gene. The CDR3 is 15 amino acids. Looked up from germline, CDR1 is MNHNY and CDR2 is SVGAGI (reference sequence). The CDR3 region is CASSGTGTGGFEQYF. CDR3 coding DNA: TGTGCCAGCAGTGGTACCGGGACAGGGGGCTTCGAGCAGTACTTC.

The gene calls are TRBV7-2 and TRBJ1-1; 9 positions agree with TRBD1. The CDR3 covers 14 residues. Germline CDR1 is SGHTA and CDR2 is FQGNSA. V gave up 7 bases and J gave up 3 bases; unmatched junction bases: 6. CDR3 coding DNA: TGTGCCAGCAAGAGGACAGGGGTGTACACTGAAGCTTTCTTT. This codes for CASKRTGVYTEAFF.

This clonotype has only a few counts. The chain has TRBV2 and TRBJ1-4; possibly TRBD1 for D (6 bases). Germline V gene lookup returns CDR1 SNHLY and CDR2 FYNNEI. The length of the CDR3 is 17 residues. Between the trimmed V and J ends, which lost 3 bases and 0 bases, there was a span of 14 bases. DNA of the CDR3: TGTGCCAGCAGTGACCCGACTTGGACAGCAACTAATGAAAAACTGTTTTTT. Its translation is CASSDPTWTATNEKLFF.

The chain links TRBV6-2 or TRBV6-3 to TRBJ2-5, with D possibly being TRBD1 (5 bases). This CDR3 has 13 amino acids. Between the trimmed V and J ends, which lost 6 bases and 2 bases, there was a span of 10 bases. Germline CDR1 MNHEY, CDR2 SVGEGT. Written as DNA, the CDR3 is TGTGCCAGCAGAAGGACATCGCAAGAGACCCAGTACTTC. It yields the protein CASRRTSQETQYF.

The chain couples TRBV20-1 to TRBJ1-5; a weak D match, TRBD1 (6 bases). CDR3 length equals 17 residues. Per the germline V gene, CDR1 is DFQATT and CDR2 is SNEGSKA (reference sequence). The V end lost 0 bases, the J end lost 1 base, and 16 bases lay between the germline ends. CDR3 sequence reads: CSARESDRFFSNQPQHF. In DNA form, the CDR3 reads TGCAGTGCTAGAGAATCTGACAGGTTTTTCAGCAATCAGCCCCAGCATTTT.

The CDR3 protein is CASSPTGTPDTEAFF. CDR3 coding DNA: TGTGCCAGCAGTCCCACCGGGACACCAGACACTGAAGCTTTCTTT. The rearrangement uses TRBV6-1 and TRBJ1-1; weak D call: TRBD1 (6 bases). The CDR3 length is 15 residues. Deletions cut 5 bases from V and 3 bases from J, with 16 bases between. Germline values: CDR1 MNHNS, CDR2 SASEGT.

J is TRBJ2-7 and V is TRBV12-3 or TRBV12-4; either TRBD1 or TRBD2 may supply D (5 bases each). Trimming removed 2 bases from V and 6 bases from J, with 17 bases in between. The CDR3 runs 15 residues. In nucleotides, the CDR3 is TGTGCCAGCAGTTTATCTGGGGACGCATCTGGCGAGCAGTACTTC. This encodes CASSLSGDASGEQYF.

V usage is TRBV6-6 and J usage is TRBJ2-1, with TRBD2 matching 8 bases. Germline loops: CDR1 MNHNY, CDR2 SVGAGI (reference sequence). The CDR3 is 15 amino acids. The ends lost 6 bases at V and 4 bases at J; junction bases unmatched: 8. CDR3 DNA sequence: TGTGCCAGCAGGGAGGGACTAGGGACTTACAATGAGCAGTTCTTC. It translates to CASREGLGTYNEQFF.

The V call is TRBV5-1, the J call TRBJ1-1; D is perhaps TRBD1 (6 bases). The V gene lost 2 bases and the J gene lost 3 bases, with 14 bases spanning the gap. The CDR3 spans 15 residues. The V gene's germline CDR1 is SGHRS and CDR2 YFSETQ. This chain's CDR3 is CASSFTGPADTEAFF. The CDR3 region has the DNA TGCGCCAGCAGCTTCACAGGGCCGGCGGACACTGAAGCTTTCTTT.